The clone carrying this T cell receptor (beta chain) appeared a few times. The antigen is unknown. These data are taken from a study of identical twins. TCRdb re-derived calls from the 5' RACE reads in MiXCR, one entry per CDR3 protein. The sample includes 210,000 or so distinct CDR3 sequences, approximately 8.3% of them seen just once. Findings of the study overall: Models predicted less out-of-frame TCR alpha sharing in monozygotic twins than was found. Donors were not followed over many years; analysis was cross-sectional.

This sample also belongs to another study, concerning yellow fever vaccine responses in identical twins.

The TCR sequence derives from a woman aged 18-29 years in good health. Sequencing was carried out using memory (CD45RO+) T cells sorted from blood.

The CDR3 sequence is CASSFQPGLAGADTQYF. CDR3 in DNA: TGTGCCAGCAGCTTCCAACCGGGACTAGCGGGGGCAGATACGCAGTATTTT. This rearrangement joins TRBV11-2 to TRBJ2-3; 14 nucleotides match TRBD2. There are 17 residues in the CDR3. Germline assignment: CDR1 SGHAT and CDR2 FQNNGV. V shed 3 bases and J 4 bases; nucleotides not matched to a gene: 6.